These 8 T cell receptor beta chains were all obtained from the same sample, sequenced in a study of T cell responses to AZD1222 COVID-19 vaccine. The table came from immunoSEQ multiplex PCR; TCRdb's copy has only in-frame clones and leaves some out. Of roughly 93,000 clones listed, 80% to 90% are singletons. The sequenced sample was peripheral blood, obtained on day 0 of AZD1222 vaccination. The receptors originated from an adult in good health.

Within the sample, this clone is medium-sized. The V and J genes are TRBV15 and TRBJ1-4; the D gene is possibly TRBD1 (5 bases). The CDR3 spans 15 residues. Germline V lookup: CDR1 LNHNV, CDR2 YYDKDF (reference sequence). Trimming removed 0 bases at V and 7 bases at J, with 12 bases between. The CDR3 nucleotides are TGTGCCACCAGCAGAGAGGGGGAGGGAGGTGAAAAACTGTTTTTT. Translating gives CATSREGEGGEKLFF.

The CDR3 sequence is CASSHLGLAGVHNEQFF. CDR3 coding DNA: TGTGCCAGCAGCCATTTGGGTCTAGCGGGGGTCCACAATGAGCAGTTCTTC. V usage is TRBV14 and J usage is TRBJ2-1; 10 bases are shared with TRBD2. After removal of 3 bases from V and 5 bases from J, the junction contained 10 bases not matched to a gene. The CDR3 totals 17 residues. The germline V gene has CDR1 SGHDN and CDR2 FVKESK.

The gene calls are TRBV4-1 and TRBJ1-4; TRBD1 matches 9 bases. CDR3 length equals 17 residues. With 3 bases clipped from V and 0 bases from J, the junction kept 5 bases outside the gene matches. CDR1 and CDR2 (germline): MGHRA, YSYEKL. The CDR3 region has the DNA TGCGCCAGCAGCCAGTGGGGACAGGGAGCAACTAATGAAAAACTGTTTTTT. This sequence encodes CASSQWGQGATNEKLFF.

Comments on this clone: A junction boundary mismatches the germline segment, possibly from a read error. The J gene is TRBJ2-6, the V gene TRBV6-2 or TRBV6-3, with D perhaps given as TRBD1 or TRBD2 (5 bases each). This CDR3 is 16 amino acids long. Germline CDR1 and CDR2: MNHEY and SVGEGT. The CDR3 DNA follows: TGTGCCAGCAGTTACTCGATTAGTCCCGGGGCCAATGTCCTGACTTTC. Its protein is CASSYSISPGANVLTF.

The chain combines TRBV30 with TRBJ2-1, with TRBD1 as a possible D gene (6 bases). Germline CDR1 GTSNPN, CDR2 SVGIG (reference sequence). Trimming took off 7 bases at V and 2 bases at J, with 9 bases between the two ends. This CDR3 has 12 amino acids. The CDR3 sequence is CAYRTAYNEQFF. CDR3 nucleotides: TGTGCCTATCGGACAGCCTACAATGAGCAGTTCTTC.

The chain carries TRBV5-1 and TRBJ1-6; D gene uncertain. Trimming removed 1 base at V and 7 bases at J, with 9 bases between. The germline CDR1 and CDR2 sequences are SGHRS and YFSETQ. The CDR3 runs to 14 residues. The CDR3 region has the DNA TGCGCCAGCAGCTTGACAGCGTTGAATTCACCCCTCCACTTT. Amino acid sequence: CASSLTALNSPLHF.

V usage is TRBV12-3 or TRBV12-4 and J usage is TRBJ2-7; D possibly uses TRBD1 or TRBD2 (5 bases each). This CDR3 contains 13 residues. V was cut by 4 bases and J by 5 bases, with 12 bases left in between. In nucleotides, the CDR3 is TGTGCCAGCAGTTGGGACGTTCCCAACGAGCAGTACTTC. This translates into CASSWDVPNEQYF.

This clone came up a few times. The rearrangement links TRBV23-1 to TRBJ1-1; 9 bases match TRBD1. TRBV23-1 falls under the ORF class, with uncertain function. After removal of 6 bases from V and 5 bases from J, the junction contained 16 bases not matched to a gene. The CDR3 is made up of 17 amino acids. The CDR3 DNA reads TGCGCCAGCAGCCGTACGGCGGAACAGGGGGCTAGGACTGAAGCTTTCTTT. Protein: CASSRTAEQGARTEAFF.